What follows is one T cell receptor beta chain and its context. Its antigen is still unknown. No clone much larger than this one lies a single base away; base qualities are absent. Participants in the prospective study were aged about 18 to 95 years, lived in 20 to 30 United States geographic areas, and enrolled through a virtual design. In the prospective study, participants were assigned to cohorts based on the clinical history participants reported in a screening survey and a study questionnaire. Recovered participants in ImmuneRACE Cohort 3 were defined as having two consecutive negative NP/OP PCR tests, clearance from a healthcare professional, or resolution of symptoms. In the prospective study, whole blood, serum and a nasopharyngeal or oropharyngeal swab were collected from each participant by mobile phlebotomists. Prospective study participants could optionally give additional blood draws and questionnaires over a roughly 2-month period. Prospective study blood samples were shipped either frozen or at room temperature before DNA extraction.

This record comes from a study of blood T cell repertoires in COVID-19 (dated by TCRdb to 2020 to 2021). Background on the whole study: Collaborator samples came from the United States, Italy and Spain and covered acute and convalescent phases of COVID-19. The material from the prospective study consisted of cDNA or gDNA derived from T cells, B-cell-depleted T cells, or PBMCs. The dataset comprised deeply sampled blood TCRbeta repertoires from subjects exposed to, actively infected with, or recovered from COVID-19. The repertoires were made available in a free public database intended to serve as a resource for research on the immune response to SARS-CoV-2. Samples came from the ongoing ImmuneRACE study (first 160 participants) plus 1,254 subjects from 6 global collaborators. Sample metadata almost always included a de-identified subject ID, COVID-19 status, age in years and sex. Where available, HLA class I and class II types were obtained from metadata supplied by the sample provider rather than from assay-based typing.

Overall study outcomes, separate from this receptor: The amount of clinical and demographic metadata varied by source and participant and was provided uncurated.

TCRbeta CDR3 regions were amplified from genomic DNA using the immunoSEQ Assay, a bias-controlled multiplex PCR. The paper's data handling went like this. The number of nucleated cells in each sample was estimated from the amplification of reference gene primers within the assay. To quantify the absolute abundance of each unique TCRbeta CDR3 rearrangement, sequence reads were collapsed and filtered. Productive Simpson clonality was computed per sample as the square root of Simpson's diversity index over productive rearrangements. TCRdb re-hosts the immuneACCESS table, in-frame sequences only. Its copies lack some clones; in the studies checked, an unresolved V gene accounts for under half of them, and the cause for the rest is not known. Clonal size and the V and J genes are those of that table, whereas D and trimming came from the DNA. The sample table lists around 310,000 clones, under 90% of them with a count of one. Of the sample, roughly 10% falls within the top ten clones.

What was sequenced was PBMCs or T cells enriched from blood (not recorded which). This receptor was taken from a woman in her twenties or thirties who had recovered from COVID-19.

The sequence in DNA is TGTGCCAGCAGCTTGTTCGCCATCTTAACAGGGGACGACTATGGCTACACCTTC. The resulting protein is CASSLFAILTGDDYGYTF. The rearranged segments are TRBV5-6 and TRBJ1-2; 7 of the junction bases match TRBD1. Trimming removed 1 base from V and 3 bases from J; the gene matches leave 15 bases unexplained. Including the terminal cysteine and phenylalanine, the CDR3 comprises 18 residues. The retained sequence is limited to the CDR3, 54 bases, with the frame set at the first base. Sequences SGHDT (CDR1) and YYEEEE (CDR2) are obtained from the germline V gene.